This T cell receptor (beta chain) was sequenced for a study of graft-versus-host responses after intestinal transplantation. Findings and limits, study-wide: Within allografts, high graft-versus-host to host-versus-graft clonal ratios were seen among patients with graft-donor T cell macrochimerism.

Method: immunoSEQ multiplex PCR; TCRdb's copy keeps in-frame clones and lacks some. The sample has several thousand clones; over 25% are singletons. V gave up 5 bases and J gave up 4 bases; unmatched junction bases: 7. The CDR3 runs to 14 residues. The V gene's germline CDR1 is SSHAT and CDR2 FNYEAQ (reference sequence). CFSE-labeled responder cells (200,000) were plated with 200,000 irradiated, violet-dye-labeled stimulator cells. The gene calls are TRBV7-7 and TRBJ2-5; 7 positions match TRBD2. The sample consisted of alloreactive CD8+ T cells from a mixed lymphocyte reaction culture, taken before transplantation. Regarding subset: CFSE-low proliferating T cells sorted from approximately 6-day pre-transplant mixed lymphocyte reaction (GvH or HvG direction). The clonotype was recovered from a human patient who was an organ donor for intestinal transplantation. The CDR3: CASSPIAGRETQYF. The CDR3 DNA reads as TGTGCCAGCAGCCCTATAGCGGGCCGAGAGACCCAGTACTTC.